This TCR beta chain comes out of a study of T cells expressing NK-cell markers. Using the 5' RACE reads, TCRdb records one entry per CDR3 protein without DNA. This sample's table has over 150,000 distinct CDR3 sequences. The source material was blood T cells: a sorted CD56 or NKG2C T cell subset, CD4+ or CD8+ T cells, or bulk PBMC T cells (not recorded which). The clonotype originates from a woman in her forties or fifties in good health.

This CDR3 reads CASSSGTGANQPQHF. The rearrangement uses TRBV4-1 and TRBJ1-5; the D call of TRBD1 rests on TCRdb alone, since no DNA is present to check it. The CDR3 consists of 15 residues. Germline V gives CDR1 MGHRA, CDR2 YSYEKL.